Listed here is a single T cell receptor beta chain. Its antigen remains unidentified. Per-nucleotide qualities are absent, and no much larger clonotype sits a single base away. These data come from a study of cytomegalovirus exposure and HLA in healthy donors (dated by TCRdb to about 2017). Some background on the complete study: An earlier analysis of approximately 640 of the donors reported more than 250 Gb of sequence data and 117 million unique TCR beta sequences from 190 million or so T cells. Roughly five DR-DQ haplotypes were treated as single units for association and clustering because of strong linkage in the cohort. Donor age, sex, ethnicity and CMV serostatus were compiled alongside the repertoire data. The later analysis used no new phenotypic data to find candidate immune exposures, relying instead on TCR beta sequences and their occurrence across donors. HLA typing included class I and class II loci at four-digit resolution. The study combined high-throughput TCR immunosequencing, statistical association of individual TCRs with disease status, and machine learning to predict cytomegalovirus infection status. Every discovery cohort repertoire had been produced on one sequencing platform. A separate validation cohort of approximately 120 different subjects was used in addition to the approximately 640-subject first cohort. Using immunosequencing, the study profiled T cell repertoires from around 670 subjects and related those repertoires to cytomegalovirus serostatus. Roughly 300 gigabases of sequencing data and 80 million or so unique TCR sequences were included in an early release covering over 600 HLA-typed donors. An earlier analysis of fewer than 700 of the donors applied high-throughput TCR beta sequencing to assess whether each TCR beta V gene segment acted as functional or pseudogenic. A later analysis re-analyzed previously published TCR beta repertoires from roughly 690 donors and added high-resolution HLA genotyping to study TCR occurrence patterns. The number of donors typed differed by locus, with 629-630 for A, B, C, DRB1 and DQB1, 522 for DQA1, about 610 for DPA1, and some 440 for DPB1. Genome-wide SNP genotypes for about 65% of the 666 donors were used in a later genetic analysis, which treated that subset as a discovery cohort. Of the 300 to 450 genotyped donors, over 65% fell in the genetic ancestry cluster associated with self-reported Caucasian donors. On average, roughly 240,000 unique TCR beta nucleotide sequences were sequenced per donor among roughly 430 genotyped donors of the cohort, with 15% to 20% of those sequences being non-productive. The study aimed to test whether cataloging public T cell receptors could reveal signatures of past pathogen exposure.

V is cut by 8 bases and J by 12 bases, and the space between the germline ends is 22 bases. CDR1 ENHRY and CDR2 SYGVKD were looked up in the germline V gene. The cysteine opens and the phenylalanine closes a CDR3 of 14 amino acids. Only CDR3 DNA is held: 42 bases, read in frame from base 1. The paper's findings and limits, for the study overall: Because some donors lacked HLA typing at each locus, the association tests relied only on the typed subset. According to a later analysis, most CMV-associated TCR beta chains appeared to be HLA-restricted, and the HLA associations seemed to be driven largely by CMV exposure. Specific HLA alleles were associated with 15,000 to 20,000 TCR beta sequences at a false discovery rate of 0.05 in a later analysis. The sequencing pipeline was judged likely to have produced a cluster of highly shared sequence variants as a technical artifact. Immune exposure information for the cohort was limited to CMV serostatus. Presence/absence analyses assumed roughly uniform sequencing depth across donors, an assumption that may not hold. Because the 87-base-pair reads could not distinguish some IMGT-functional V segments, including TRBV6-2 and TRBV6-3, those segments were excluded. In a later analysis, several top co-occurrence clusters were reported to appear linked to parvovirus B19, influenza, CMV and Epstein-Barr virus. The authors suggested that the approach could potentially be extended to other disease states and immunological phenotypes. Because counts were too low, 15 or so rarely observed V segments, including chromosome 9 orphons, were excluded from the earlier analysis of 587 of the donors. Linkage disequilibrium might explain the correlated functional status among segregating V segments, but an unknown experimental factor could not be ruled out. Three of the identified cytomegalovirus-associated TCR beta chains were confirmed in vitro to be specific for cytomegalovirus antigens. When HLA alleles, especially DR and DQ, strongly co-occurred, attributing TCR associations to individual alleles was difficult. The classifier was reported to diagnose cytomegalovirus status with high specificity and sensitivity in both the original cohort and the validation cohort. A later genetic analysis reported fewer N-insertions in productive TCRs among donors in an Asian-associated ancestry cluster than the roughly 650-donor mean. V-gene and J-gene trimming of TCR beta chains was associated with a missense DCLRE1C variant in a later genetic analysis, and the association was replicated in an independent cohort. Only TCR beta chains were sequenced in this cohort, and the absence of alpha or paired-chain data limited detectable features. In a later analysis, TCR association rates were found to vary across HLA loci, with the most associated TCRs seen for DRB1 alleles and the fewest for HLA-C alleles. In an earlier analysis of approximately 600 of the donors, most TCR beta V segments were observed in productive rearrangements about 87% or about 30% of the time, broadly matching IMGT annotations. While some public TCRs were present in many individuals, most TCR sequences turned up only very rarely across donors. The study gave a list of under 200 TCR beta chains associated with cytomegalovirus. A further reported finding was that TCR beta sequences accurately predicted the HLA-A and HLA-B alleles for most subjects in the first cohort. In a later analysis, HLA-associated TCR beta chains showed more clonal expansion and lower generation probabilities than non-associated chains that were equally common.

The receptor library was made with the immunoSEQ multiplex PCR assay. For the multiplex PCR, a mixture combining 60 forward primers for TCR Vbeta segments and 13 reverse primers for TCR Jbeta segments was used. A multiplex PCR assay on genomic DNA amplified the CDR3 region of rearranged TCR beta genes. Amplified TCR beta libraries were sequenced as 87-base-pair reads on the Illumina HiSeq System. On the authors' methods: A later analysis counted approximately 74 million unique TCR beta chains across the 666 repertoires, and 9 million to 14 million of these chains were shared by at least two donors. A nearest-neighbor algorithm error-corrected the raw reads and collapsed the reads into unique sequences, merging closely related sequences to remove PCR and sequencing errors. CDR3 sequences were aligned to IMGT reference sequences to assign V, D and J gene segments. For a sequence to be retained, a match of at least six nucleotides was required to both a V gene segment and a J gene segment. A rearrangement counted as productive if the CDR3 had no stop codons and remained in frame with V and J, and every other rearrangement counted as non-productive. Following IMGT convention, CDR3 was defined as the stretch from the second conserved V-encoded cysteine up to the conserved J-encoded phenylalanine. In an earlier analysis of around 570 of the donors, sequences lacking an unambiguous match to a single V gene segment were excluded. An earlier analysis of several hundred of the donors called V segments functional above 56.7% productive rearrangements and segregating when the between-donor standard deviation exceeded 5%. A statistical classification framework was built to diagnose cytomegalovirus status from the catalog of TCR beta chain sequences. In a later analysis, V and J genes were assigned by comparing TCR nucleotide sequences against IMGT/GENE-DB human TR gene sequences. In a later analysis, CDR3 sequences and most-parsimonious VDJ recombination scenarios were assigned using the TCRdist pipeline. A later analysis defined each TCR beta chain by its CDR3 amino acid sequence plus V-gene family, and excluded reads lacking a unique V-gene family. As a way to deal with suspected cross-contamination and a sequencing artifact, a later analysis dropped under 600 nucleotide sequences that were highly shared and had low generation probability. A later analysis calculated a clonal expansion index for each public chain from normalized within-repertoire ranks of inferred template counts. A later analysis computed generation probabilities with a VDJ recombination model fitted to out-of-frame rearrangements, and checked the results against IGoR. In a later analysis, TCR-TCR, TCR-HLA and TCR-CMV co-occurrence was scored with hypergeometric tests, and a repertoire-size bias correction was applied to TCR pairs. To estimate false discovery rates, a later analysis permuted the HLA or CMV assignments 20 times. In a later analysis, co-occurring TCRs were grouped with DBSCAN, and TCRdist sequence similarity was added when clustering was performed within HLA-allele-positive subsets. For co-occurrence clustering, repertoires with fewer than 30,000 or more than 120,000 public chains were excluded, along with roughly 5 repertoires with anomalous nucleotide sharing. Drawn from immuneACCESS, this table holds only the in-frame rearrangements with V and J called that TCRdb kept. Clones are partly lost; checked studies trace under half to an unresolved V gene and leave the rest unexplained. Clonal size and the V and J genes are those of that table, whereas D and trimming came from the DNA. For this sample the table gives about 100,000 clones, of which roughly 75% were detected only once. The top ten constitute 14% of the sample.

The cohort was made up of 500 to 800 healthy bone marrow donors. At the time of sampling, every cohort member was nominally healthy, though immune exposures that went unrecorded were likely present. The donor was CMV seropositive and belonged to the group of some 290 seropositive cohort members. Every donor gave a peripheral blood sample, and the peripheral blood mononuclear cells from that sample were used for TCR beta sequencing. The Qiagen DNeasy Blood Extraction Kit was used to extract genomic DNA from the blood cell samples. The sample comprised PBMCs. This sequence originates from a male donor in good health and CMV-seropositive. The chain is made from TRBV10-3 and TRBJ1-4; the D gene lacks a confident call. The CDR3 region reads CAISFTRSGEELFF. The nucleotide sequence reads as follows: TGTGCCATCTCATTCACAAGGAGTGGGGAGGAACTGTTTTTT.